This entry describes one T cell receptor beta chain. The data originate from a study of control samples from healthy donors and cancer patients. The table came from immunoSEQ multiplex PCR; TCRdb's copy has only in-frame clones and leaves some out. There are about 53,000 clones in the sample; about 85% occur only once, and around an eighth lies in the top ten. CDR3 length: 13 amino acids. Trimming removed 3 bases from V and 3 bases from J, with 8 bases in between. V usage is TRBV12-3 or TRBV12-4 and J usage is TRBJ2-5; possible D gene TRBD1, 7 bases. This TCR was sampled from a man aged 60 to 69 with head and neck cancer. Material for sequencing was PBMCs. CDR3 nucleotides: TGTGCCAGCAGTTTCAGGGGGGAAGAGACCCAGTACTTC. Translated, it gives CASSFRGEETQYF.